This T cell receptor (beta chain) was identified in a study of cytomegalovirus exposure and HLA in healthy donors. This CDR3 is built from 15 residues. Germline V lookup: CDR1 KGHSH, CDR2 LQKENI. Trimming cost V 0 bases and J 4 bases; bases outside gene matches: 5. PCR involved 60 Vbeta and 13 Jbeta primers. This table comes from immunoSEQ multiplex PCR, and its TCRdb copy is limited to in-frame clones, with some not included. The sample yields some 130,000 clones, nearly 80% seen once. This chain connects TRBV18 to TRBJ2-5; 7 nucleotides match TRBD2. This receptor was obtained from a man aged 30 to 39 in good health and CMV-seronegative. The sequenced sample consisted of PBMCs. In nucleotides, the CDR3 is TGTGCCAGCTCACCACCGGTATTAGCGGGAGAGACCCAGTACTTC. It is translated as CASSPPVLAGETQYF.